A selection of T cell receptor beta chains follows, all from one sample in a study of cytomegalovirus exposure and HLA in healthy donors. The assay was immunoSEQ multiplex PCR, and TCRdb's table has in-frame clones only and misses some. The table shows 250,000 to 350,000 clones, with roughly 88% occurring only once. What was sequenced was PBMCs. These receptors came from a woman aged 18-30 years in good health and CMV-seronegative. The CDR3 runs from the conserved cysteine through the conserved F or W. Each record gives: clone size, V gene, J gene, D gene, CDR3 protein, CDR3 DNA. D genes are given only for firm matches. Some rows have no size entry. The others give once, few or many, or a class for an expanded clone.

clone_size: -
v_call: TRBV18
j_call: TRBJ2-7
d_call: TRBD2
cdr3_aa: CASSPKGLAGGGEQYF
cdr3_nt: TGTGCCAGCTCACCGAAGGGACTAGCGGGAGGTGGCGAGCAGTACTTC

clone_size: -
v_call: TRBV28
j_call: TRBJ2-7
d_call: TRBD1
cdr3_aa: CASSLEGQVYEQYF
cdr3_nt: TGTGCCAGCAGTTTGGAGGGACAGGTATACGAGCAGTACTTC

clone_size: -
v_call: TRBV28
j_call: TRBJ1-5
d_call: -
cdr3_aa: CASSSDRSQPQHF
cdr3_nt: TGTGCCAGCAGTTCAGACAGGTCGCAGCCCCAGCATTTT

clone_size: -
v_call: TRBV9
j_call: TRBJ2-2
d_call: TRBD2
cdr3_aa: CASSVGTRVPNTGELFF
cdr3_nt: TGTGCCAGCAGCGTTGGGACTAGAGTACCGAACACCGGGGAGCTGTTTTTT

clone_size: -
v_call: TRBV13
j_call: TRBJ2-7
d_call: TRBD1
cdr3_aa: CASSLEGAQYEQYF
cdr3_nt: TGTGCCAGCAGCTTAGAGGGGGCGCAGTACGAGCAGTACTTC

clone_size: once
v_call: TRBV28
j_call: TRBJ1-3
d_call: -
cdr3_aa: CASSLLQSSGNTIYF
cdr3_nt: TGTGCCAGCAGTTTATTACAGTCCTCTGGAAACACCATATATTTT

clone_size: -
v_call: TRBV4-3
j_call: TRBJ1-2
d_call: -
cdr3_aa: CASSHNAGVNYGYTF
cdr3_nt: TGCGCCAGCAGCCACAATGCAGGGGTAAACTATGGCTACACCTTC

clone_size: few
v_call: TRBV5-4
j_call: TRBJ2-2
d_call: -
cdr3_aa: CASSPSGTGELFF
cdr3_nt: TGTGCCAGCAGCCCTTCGGGTACCGGGGAGCTGTTTTTT

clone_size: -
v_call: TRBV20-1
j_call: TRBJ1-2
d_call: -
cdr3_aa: CSAKTGYGYTF
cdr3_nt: TGCAGTGCCAAGACGGGTTATGGCTACACCTTC

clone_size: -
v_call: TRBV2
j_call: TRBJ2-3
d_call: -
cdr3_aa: CASSLGPSSTDTQYF
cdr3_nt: TGTGCCAGCAGTTTGGGGCCCTCTAGCACAGATACGCAGTATTTT

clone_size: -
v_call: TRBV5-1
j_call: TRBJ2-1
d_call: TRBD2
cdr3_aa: CASRSGSMNEQFF
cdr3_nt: TGCGCCAGCAGGAGCGGGAGTATGAATGAGCAGTTCTTC

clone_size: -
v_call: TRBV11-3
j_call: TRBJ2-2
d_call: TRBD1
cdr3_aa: CASNRGNTGELFF
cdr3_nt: TGTGCCAGCAACAGGGGGAACACCGGGGAGCTGTTTTTT

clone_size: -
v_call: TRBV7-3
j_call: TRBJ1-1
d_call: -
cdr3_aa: CASSSTPYDTDKAFF
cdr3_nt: TGTGCCAGCAGCTCAACCCCGTACGACACGGATAAAGCTTTCTTT

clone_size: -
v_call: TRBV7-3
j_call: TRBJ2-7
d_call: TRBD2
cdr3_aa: CASSSSGSSYEQYF
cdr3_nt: TGTGCCAGCAGCTCTAGCGGGAGCTCCTACGAGCAGTACTTC

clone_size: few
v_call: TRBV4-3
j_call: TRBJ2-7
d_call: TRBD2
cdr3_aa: CASSRLREGPYEQYF
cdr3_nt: TGCGCCAGCAGCCGGTTGCGGGAGGGTCCCTACGAGCAGTACTTC

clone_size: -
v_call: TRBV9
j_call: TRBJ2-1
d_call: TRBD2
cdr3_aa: CASSVEGTSGRSSYNEQFF
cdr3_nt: TGTGCCAGCAGCGTAGAGGGGACTAGCGGAAGGAGCTCCTACAATGAGCAGTTCTTC

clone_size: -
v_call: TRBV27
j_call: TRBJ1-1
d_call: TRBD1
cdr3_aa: CASSLDRANTEAFF
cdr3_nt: TGTGCCAGCAGTTTGGACAGGGCGAACACTGAAGCTTTCTTT

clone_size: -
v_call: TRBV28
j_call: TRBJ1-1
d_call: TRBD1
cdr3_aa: CASSSAQGASGTEAFF
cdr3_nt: TGTGCCAGCAGTTCAGCCCAGGGGGCGTCGGGCACTGAAGCTTTCTTT

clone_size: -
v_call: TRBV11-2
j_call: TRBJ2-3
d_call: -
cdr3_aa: CASSLGSGEITDTQYF
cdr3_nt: TGTGCCAGCAGCTTAGGCTCGGGGGAGATCACAGATACGCAGTATTTT

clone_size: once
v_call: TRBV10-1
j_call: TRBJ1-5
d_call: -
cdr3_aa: CASSKSGSNQPQHF
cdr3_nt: TGCGCCAGCAGTAAATCCGGGTCCAATCAGCCCCAGCATTTT

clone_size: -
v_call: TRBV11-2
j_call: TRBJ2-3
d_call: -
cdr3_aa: CASSSPSTDTQYF
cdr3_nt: TGTGCCAGCAGCTCCCCGAGCACAGATACGCAGTATTTT

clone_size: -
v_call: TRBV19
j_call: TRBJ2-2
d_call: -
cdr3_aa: CASSKGPANTGELFF
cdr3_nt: TGTGCCAGTAGTAAGGGGCCAGCGAACACCGGGGAGCTGTTTTTT

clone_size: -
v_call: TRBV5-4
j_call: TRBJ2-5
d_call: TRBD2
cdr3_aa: CASSPGLAGEGAETQYF
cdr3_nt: TGTGCCAGCAGCCCCGGACTAGCGGGAGAAGGTGCAGAGACCCAGTACTTC

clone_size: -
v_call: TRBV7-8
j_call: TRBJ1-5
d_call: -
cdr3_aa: CASSPGGPYSNQPQHF
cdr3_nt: TGTGCCAGCAGCCCCGGCGGGCCCTATAGCAATCAGCCCCAGCATTTT

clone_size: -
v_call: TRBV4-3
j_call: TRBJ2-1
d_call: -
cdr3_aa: CASSRSGDYNEQFF
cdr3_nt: TGCGCCAGCAGCCGGAGCGGAGACTACAATGAGCAGTTCTTC

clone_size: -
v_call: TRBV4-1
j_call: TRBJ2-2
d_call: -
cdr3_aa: CASSQGTETGELFF
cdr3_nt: TGCGCCAGCAGCCAAGGGACAGAGACCGGGGAGCTGTTTTTT

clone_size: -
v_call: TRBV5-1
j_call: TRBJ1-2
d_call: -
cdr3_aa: CASSLAPGARYGYTF
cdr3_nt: TGCGCCAGCAGCTTGGCCCCAGGGGCTAGGTATGGCTACACCTTC

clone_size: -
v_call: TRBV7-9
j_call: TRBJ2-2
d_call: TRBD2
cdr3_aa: CASSPMDGEGFIAGELFF
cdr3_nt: TGTGCCAGCAGCCCGATGGACGGGGAGGGTTTTATTGCCGGGGAGCTGTTTTTT

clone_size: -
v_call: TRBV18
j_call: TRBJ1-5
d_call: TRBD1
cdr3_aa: CASSADRGNQPQHF
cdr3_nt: TGTGCCAGCTCAGCCGACAGGGGGAATCAGCCCCAGCATTTT

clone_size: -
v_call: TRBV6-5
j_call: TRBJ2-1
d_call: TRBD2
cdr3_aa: CASRPSGNGDNEQFF
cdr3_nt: TGTGCCAGCAGGCCGAGCGGGAACGGGGACAATGAGCAGTTCTTC

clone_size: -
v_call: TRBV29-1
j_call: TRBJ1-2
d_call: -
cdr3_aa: CSVRDYGYTF
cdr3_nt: TGCAGCGTACGGGACTATGGCTACACCTTC

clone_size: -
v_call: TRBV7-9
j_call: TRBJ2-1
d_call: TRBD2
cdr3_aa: CASRLAGVREQFF
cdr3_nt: TGTGCCAGCAGGCTAGCGGGAGTGAGGGAGCAGTTCTTC

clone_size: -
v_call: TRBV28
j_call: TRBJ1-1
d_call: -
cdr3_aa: CASSPAVAVSKAFF
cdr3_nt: TGTGCCAGCAGCCCCGCGGTCGCGGTGTCTAAAGCTTTCTTT

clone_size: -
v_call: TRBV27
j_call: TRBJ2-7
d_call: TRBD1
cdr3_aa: CASRPPGTGGHEQYF
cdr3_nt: TGTGCCAGCAGGCCCCCCGGGACAGGGGGCCACGAGCAGTACTTC

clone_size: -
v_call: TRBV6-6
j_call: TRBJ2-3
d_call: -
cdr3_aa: CASSSTRSTDTQYF
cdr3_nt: TGTGCCAGCAGTTCTACGAGGAGCACAGATACGCAGTATTTT

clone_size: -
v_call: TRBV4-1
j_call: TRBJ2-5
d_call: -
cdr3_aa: CASSQGRGPPETQYF
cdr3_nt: TGCGCCAGCAGCCAGGGAAGGGGCCCCCCGGAGACCCAGTACTTC

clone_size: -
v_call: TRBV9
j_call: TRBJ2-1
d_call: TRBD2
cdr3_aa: CASSSRPRSGRSSNEQFF
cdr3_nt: TGTGCCAGCAGCTCCCGACCCAGGAGCGGGAGATCTTCCAATGAGCAGTTCTTC

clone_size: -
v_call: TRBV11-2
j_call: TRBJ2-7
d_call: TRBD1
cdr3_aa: CASSFKPGQGFYEQYF
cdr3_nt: TGTGCCAGCAGCTTCAAACCGGGACAGGGGTTCTACGAGCAGTACTTC

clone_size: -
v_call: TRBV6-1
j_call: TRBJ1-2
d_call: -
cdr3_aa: CASSEADSRFFYGYTF
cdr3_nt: TGTGCCAGCAGTGAAGCAGACAGTCGATTTTTCTATGGCTACACCTTC

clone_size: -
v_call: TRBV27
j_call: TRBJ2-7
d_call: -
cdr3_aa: CASSFAGSYEQYF
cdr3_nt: TGTGCCAGCAGTTTTGCGGGGTCCTACGAGCAGTACTTC

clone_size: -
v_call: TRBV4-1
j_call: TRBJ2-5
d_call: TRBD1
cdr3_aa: CASSPGQGRFSETQYF
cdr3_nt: TGCGCCAGCAGCCCCGGACAGGGGAGGTTTTCAGAGACCCAGTACTTC

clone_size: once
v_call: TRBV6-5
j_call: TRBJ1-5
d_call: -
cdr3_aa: CASSEQGWGQPQHF
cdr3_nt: TGTGCCAGCAGTGAGCAGGGTTGGGGTCAGCCCCAGCATTTT

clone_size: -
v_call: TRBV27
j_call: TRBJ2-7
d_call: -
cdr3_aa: CASSPTGEYEQYF
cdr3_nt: TGTGCCAGCAGTCCGACGGGGGAATACGAGCAGTACTTC

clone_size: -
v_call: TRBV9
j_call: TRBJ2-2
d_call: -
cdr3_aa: CASSPWTDVETGELFF
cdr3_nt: TGTGCCAGCAGCCCCTGGACTGATGTGGAAACCGGGGAGCTGTTTTTT

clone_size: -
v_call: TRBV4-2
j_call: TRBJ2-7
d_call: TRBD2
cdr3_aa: CASSQETSGSYEQYF
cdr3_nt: TGTGCCAGCAGCCAAGAAACTAGCGGATCCTACGAGCAGTACTTC

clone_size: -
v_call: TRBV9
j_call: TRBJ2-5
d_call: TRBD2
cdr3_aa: CASSAGTSGGGQETQYF
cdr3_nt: TGTGCCAGCAGCGCCGGGACTAGCGGAGGGGGCCAAGAGACCCAGTACTTC

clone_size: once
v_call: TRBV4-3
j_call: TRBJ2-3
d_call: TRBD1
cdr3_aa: CASSQDVPGGFIDTQYF
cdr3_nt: TGCGCCAGCAGCCAAGATGTACCAGGGGGCTTCATAGATACGCAGTATTTT

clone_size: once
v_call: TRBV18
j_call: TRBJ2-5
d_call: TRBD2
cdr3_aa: CASSPRAGEQETQYF
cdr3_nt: TGTGCCAGCTCACCACGGGCGGGGGAACAAGAGACCCAGTACTTC

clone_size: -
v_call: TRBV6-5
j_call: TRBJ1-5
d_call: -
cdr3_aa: CASRRQGNNQPQHF
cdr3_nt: TGTGCCAGCAGGCGTCAGGGCAACAATCAGCCCCAGCATTTT